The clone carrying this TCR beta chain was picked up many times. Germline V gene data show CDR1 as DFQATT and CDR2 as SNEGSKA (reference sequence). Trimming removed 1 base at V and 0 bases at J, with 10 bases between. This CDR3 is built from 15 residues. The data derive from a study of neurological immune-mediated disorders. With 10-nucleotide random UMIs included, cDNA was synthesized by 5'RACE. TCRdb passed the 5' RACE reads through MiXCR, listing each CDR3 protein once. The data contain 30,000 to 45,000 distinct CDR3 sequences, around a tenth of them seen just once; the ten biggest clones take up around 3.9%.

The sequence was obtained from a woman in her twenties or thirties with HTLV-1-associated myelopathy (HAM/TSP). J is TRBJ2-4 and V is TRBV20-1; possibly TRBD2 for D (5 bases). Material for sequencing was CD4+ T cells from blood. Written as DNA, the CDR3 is TGCAGTGCTAGAGGTCCCGGGGTAGCCAAAAACATTCAGTACTTC. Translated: CSARGPGVAKNIQYF.